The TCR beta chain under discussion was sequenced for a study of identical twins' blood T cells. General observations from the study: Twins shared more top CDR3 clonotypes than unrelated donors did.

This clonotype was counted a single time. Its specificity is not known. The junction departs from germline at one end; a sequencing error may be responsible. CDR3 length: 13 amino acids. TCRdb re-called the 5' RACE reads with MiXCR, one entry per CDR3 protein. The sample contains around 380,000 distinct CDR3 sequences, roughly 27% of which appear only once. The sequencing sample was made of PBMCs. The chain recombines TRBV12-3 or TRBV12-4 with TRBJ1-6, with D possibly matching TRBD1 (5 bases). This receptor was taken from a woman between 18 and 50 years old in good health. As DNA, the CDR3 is TGTGTCAGCAGTTTAAAAGGGGATTCACCCCTCCACTTT. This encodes CVSSLKGDSPLHF.